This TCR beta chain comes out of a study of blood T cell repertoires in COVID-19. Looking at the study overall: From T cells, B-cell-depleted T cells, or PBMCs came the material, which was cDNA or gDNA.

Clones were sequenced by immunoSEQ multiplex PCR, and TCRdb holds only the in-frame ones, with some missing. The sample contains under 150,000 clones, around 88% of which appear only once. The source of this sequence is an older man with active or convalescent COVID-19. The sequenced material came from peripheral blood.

As DNA, the CDR3 is TGTGCCAGCACCGGGACTAGCGGGGGGGTGTGGTTCTTC. Translated: CASTGTSGGVWFF. The chain couples TRBV7-2 to TRBJ2-1; 16 nucleotides agree with TRBD2. Trimming cost V 7 bases and J 15 bases; bases outside gene matches: 6. The CDR3 contains 13 residues. Germline values: CDR1 SGHTA, CDR2 FQGNSA.